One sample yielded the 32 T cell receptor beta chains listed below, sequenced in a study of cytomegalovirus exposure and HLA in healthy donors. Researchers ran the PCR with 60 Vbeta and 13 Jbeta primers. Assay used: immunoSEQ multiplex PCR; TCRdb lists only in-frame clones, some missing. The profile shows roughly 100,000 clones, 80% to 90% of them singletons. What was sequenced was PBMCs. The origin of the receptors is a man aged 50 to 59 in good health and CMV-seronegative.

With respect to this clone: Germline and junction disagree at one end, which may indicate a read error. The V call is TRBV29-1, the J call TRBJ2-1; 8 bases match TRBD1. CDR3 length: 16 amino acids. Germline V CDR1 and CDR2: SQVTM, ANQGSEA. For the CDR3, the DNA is TGCAGCGCTGAACCGACAGGGGTAAATGTCTACAATGAGCAGTTCTTC. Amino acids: CSAEPTGVNVYNEQFF.

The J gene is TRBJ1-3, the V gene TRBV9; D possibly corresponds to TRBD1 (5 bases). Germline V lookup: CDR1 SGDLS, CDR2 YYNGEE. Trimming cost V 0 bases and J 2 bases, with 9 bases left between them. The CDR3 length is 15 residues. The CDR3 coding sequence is TGTGCCAGCAGCGTAGAGGTAGGGGCTGGAAACACCATATATTTT. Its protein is CASSVEVGAGNTIYF.

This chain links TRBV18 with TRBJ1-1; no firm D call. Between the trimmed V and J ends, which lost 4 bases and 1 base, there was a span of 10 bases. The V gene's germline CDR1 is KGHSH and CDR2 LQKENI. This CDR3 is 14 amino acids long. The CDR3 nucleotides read TGTGCCAGCTCACGATCCCAGGAGAACACTGAAGCTTTCTTT. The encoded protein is CASSRSQENTEAFF.

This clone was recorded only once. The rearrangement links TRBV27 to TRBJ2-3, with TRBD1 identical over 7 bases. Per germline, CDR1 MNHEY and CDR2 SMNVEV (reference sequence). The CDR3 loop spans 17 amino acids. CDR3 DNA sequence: TGTGGCACCCCCTCAGGGGACAGATTTTCTAGCACAGATACGCAGTATTTT. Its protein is CGTPSGDRFSSTDTQYF.

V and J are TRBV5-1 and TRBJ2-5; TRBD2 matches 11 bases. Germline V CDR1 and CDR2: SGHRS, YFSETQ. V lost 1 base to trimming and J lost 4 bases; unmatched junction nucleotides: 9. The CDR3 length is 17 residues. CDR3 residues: CASSLRYSGGAAETQYF. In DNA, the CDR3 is TGCGCCAGCAGCTTGAGGTATAGCGGGGGGGCCGCAGAGACCCAGTACTTC.

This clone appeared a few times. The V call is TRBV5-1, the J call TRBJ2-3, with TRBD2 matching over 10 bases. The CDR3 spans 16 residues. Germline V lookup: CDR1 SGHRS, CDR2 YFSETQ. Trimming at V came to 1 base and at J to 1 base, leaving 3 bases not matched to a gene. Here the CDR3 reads CASSLRLAGGTDTQYF. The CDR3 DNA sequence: TGCGCCAGCAGCTTGCGGCTAGCGGGGGGCACAGATACGCAGTATTTT.

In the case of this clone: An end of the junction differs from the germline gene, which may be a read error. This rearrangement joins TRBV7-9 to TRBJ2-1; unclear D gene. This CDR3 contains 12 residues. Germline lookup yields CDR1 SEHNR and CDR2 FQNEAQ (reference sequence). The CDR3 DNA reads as TGTTCCAGCAGCTTAGCCGACAATGAGCAGTTCTTC. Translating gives CSSSLADNEQFF.

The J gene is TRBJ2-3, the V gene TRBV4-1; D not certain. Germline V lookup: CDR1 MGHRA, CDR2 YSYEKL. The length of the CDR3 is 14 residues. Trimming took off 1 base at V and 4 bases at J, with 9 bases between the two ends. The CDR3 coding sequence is TGCGCCAGCAGCCAAGCCCAGGAACCAGATACGCAGTATTTT. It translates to CASSQAQEPDTQYF.

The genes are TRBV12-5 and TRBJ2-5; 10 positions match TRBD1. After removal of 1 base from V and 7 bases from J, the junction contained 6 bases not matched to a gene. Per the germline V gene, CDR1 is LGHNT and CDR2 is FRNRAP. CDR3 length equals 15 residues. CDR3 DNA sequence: TGTGCTAGTGGTTTGGGGGACAGGGGTTGGGGGACCCAGTACTTC. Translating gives CASGLGDRGWGTQYF.

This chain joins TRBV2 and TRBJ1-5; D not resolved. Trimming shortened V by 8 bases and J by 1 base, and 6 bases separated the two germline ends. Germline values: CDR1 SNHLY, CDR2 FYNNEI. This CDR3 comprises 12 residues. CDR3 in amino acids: CASSRSNQPQHF. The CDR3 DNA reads TGTGCCAGCTCGCGGAGCAATCAGCCCCAGCATTTT.

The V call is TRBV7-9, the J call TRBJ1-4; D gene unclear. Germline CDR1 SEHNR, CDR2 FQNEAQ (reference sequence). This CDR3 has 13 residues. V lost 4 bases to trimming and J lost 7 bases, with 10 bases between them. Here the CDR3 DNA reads TGTGCCAGCAGCTCTGCAGGAGGTGAAAAACTGTTTTTT. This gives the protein CASSSAGGEKLFF.

The CDR3 coding sequence is TGTGCCAGCTCACCGACGGGAAACTATGGCTACACCTTC. Translating it yields CASSPTGNYGYTF. The chain uses TRBV18 and TRBJ1-2; D not resolved. Germline V CDR1 and CDR2: KGHSH, LQKENI. The CDR3 extends over 13 amino acids. V lost 3 bases and J lost 2, with 7 bases in between.

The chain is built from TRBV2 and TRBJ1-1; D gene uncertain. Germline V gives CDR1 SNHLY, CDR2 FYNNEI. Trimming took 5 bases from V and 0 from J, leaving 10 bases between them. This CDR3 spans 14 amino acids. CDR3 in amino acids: CASSTEHLNTEAFF. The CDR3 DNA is TGTGCCAGCAGTACAGAACACCTGAACACTGAAGCTTTCTTT.

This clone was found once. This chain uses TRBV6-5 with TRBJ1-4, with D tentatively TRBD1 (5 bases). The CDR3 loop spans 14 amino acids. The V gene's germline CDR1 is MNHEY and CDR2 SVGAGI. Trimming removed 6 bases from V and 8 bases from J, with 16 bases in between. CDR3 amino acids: CASSGPGLQEKLFF. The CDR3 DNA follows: TGTGCCAGCAGCGGTCCGGGACTTCAAGAAAAACTGTTTTTT.

CDR3 amino acids: CASARPTGNYGYTF. CDR3 nucleotides: TGTGCCAGCGCTAGACCTACGGGGAACTATGGCTACACCTTC. This chain joins TRBV2 and TRBJ1-2; D remains unclear. This CDR3 has 14 residues. V was shortened by 8 bases and J by 2 bases, with 15 bases between the two germline ends. The germline gives CDR1 SNHLY, CDR2 FYNNEI.

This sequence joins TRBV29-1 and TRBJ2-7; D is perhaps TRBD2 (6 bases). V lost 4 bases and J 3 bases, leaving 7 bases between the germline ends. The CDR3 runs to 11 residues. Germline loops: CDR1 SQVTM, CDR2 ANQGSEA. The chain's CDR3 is CSVGRGYEQYF. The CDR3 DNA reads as TGCAGCGTTGGGCGGGGCTACGAGCAGTACTTC.

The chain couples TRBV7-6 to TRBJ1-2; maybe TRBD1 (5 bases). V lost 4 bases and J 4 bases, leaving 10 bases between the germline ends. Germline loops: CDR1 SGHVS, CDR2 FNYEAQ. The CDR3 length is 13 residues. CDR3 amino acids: CASSSDIPYGYTF. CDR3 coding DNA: TGTGCCAGCAGCTCGGACATCCCCTATGGCTACACCTTC.

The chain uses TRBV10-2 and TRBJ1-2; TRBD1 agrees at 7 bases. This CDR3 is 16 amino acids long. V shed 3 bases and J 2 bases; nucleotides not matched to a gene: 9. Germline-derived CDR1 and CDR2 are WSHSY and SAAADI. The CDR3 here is CASSETLTGPNYGYTF. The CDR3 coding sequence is TGCGCCAGCAGTGAAACGTTGACAGGGCCAAACTATGGCTACACCTTC.

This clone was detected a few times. CDR3 in DNA: TGTGCCAGCAGTGACCCCGAGGGACAGGGGGCCTATGGCTACACCTTC. Translated, it gives CASSDPEGQGAYGYTF. This sequence joins TRBV6-1 and TRBJ1-2; 12 bases align to TRBD1. The CDR3 spans 16 residues. Per the germline V gene, CDR1 is MNHNS and CDR2 is SASEGT. V was clipped by 3 bases and J by 4 bases; unmatched bases: 6.

In DNA form, the CDR3 reads TGTGCCAGCAGTGACCCGGACAGGGCTGGTGGGGCCAACGTCCTGACTTTC. Protein product: CASSDPDRAGGANVLTF. The rearrangement uses TRBV27 and TRBJ2-6; 8 positions agree with TRBD1. This CDR3 spans 17 amino acids. The germline gives CDR1 MNHEY, CDR2 SMNVEV (reference sequence). The J segment lost 3 bases and the V segment lost 5 bases, leaving 9 bases of the junction unmatched.

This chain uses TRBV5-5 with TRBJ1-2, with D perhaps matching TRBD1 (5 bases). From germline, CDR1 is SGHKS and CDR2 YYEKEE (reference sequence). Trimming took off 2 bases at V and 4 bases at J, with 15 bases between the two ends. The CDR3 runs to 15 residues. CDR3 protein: CASSLEVRGIYGYTF. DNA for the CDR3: TGTGCCAGCAGCTTAGAGGTCCGGGGGATCTATGGCTACACCTTC. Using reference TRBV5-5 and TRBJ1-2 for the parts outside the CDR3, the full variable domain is DAGVTQSPTHLIKTRGQQVTLRCSPISGHKSVSWYQQVLGQGPQFIFQYYEKEERGRGNFPDRFSARQFPNYSSELNVNALLLGDSALYLCASSLEVRGIYGYTFGSGTRLTVV.

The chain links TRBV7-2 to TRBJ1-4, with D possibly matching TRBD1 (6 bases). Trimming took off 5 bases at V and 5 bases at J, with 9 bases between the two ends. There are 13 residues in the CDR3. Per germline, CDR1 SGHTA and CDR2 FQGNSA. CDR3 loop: CASSPRGNEKLFF. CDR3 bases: TGTGCCAGCAGCCCTAGGGGGAATGAAAAACTGTTTTTT.

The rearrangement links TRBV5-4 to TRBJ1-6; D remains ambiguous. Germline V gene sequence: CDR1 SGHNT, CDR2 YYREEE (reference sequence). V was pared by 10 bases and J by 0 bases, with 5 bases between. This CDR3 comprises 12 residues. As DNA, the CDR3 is TGTGCCGGTAGCTCCTATAATTCACCCCTCCACTTT. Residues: CAGSSYNSPLHF. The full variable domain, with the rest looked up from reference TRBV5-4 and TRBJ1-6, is ETGVTQSPTHLIKTRGQQVTLRCSSQSGHNTVSWYQQALGQGPQFIFQYYREEENGRGNFPPRFSGLQFPNYSSELNVNALELDDSALYLCAGSSYNSPLHFGNGTRLTVT.

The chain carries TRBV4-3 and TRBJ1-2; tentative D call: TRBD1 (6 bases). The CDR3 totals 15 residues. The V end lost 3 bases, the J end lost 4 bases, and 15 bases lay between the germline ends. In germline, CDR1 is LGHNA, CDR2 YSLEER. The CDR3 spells CASSQKIQGGYGYTF. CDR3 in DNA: TGCGCCAGCAGCCAGAAAATACAGGGTGGCTATGGCTACACCTTC.

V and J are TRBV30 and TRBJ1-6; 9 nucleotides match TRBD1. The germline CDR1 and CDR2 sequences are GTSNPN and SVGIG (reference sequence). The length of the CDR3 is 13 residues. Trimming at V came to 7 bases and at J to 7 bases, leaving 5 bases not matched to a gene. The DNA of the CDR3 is TGTGCCTTGCTAGGACAGGGGAATTCACCCCTCCACTTT. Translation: CALLGQGNSPLHF.

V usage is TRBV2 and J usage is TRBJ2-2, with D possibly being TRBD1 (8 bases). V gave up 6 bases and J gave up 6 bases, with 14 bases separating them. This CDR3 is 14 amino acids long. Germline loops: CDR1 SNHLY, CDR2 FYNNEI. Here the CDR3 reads CASRAQGGAGELFF. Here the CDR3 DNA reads TGTGCCAGCAGGGCACAGGGGGGGGCCGGGGAGCTGTTTTTT.

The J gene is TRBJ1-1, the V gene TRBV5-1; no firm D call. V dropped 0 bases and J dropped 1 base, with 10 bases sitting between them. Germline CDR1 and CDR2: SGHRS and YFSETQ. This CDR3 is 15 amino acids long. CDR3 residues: CASSLAQPPNTEAFF. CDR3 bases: TGCGCCAGCAGCTTGGCACAGCCACCGAACACTGAAGCTTTCTTT.

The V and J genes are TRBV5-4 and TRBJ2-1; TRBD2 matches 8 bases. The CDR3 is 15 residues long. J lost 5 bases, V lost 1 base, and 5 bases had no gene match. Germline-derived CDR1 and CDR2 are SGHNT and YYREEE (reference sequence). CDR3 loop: CASSLPAGADNEQFF. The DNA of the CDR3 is TGTGCCAGCAGCTTGCCAGCGGGGGCCGACAATGAGCAGTTCTTC.

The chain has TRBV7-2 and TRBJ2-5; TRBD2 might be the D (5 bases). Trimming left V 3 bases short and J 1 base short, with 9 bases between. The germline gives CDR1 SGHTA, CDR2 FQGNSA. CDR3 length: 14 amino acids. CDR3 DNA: TGTGCCAGCAGCTTGATGAGGGCCCAAGAGACCCAGTACTTC. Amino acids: CASSLMRAQETQYF.

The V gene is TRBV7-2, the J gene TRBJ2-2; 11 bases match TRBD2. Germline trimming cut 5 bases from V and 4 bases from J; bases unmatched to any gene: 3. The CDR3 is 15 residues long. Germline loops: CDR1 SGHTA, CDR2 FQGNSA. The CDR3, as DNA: TGTGCCAGCAGCACTAGCGGGGGAGGCACCGGGGAGCTGTTTTTT. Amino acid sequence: CASSTSGGGTGELFF.

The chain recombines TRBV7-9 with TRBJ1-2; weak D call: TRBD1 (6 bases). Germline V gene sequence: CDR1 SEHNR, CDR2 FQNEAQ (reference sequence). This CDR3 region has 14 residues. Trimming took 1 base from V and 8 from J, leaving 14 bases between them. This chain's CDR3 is CASSLGDQGWGYTF. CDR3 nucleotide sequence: TGTGCCAGCAGCTTAGGGGACCAGGGGTGGGGCTACACCTTC.

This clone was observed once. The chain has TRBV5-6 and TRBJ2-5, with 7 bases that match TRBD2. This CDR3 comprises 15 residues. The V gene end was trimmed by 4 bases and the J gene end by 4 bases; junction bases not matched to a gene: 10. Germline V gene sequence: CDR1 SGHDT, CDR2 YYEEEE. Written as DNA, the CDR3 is TGTGCCAGCAGCAACTGGGGGGGGGACGGAGAGACCCAGTACTTC. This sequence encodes CASSNWGGDGETQYF.